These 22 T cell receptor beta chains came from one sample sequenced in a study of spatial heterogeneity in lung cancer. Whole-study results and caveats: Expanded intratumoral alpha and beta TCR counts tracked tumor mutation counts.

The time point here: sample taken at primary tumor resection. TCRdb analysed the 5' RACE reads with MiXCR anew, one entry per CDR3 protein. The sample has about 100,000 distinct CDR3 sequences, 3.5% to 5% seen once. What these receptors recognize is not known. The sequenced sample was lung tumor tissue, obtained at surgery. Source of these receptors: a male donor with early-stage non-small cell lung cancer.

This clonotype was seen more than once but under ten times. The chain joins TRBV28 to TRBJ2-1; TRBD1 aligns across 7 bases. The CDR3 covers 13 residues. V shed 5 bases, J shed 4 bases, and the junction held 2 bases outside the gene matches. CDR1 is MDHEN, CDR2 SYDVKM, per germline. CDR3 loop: CASSPTGYNEQFF. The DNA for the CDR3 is TGTGCCAGCAGTCCGACAGGGTACAATGAGCAGTTCTTC.

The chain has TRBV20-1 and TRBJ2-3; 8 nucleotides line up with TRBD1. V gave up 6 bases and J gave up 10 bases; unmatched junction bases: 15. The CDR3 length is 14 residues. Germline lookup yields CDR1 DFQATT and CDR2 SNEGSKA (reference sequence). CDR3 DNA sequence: TGCAGTGCCTTGCAGGGACAGGCTCAACTTGCGCAGTATTTT. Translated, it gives CSALQGQAQLAQYF.

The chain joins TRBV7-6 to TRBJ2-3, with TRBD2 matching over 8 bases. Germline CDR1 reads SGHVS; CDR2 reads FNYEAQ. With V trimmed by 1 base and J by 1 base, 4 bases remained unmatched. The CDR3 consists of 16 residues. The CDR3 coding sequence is TGTGCCAGCAGCTTAGTGAGCGGGAGAGGCACAGATACGCAGTATTTT. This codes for CASSLVSGRGTDTQYF. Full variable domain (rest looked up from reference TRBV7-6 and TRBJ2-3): GAGVSQSPRYKVTKRGQDVALRCDPISGHVSLYWYRQALGQGPEFLTYFNYEAQQDKSGLPNDRFSAERPEGSISTLTIQRTEQRDSAMYRCASSLVSGRGTDTQYFGPGTRLTVL.

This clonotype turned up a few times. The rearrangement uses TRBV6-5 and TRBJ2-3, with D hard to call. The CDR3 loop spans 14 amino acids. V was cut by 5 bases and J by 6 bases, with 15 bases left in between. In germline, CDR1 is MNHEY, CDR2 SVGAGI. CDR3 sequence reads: CASSDTPLMDTQYF. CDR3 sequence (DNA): TGTGCCAGCAGTGATACCCCACTTATGGATACGCAGTATTTT.

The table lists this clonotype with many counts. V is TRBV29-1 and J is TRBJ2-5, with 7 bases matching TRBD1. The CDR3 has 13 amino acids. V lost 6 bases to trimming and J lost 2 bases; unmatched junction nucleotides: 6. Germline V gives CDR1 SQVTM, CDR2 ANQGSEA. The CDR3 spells CSVPGTEQETQYF. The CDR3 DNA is TGCAGCGTCCCCGGGACAGAACAAGAGACCCAGTACTTC. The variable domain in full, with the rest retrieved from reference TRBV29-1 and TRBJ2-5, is SAVISQKPSRDICQRGTSLTIQCQVDSQVTMMFWYRQQPGQSLTLIATANQGSEATYESGFVIDKFPISRPNLTFSTLTVSNMSPEDSSIYLCSVPGTEQETQYFGPGTRLLVL.

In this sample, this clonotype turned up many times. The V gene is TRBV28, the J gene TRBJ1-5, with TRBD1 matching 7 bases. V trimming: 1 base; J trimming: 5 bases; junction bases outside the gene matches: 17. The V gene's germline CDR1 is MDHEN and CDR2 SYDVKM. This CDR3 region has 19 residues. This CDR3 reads CASSLFLRFVRDSDQPQHF. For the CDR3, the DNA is TGTGCCAGCAGTTTATTTTTGCGCTTCGTCCGGGACAGCGATCAGCCCCAGCATTTT.

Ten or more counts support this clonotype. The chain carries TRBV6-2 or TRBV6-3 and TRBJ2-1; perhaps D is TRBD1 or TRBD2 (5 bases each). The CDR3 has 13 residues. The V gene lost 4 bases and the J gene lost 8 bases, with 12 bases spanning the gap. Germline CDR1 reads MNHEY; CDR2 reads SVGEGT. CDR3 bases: TGTGCCAGCAGTTTTCTAGGGGACCATGAGCAGTTCTTC. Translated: CASSFLGDHEQFF.

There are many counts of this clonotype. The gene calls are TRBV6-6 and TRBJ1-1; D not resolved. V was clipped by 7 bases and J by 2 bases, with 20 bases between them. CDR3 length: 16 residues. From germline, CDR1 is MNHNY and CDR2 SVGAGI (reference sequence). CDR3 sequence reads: CASINLSPIRNTEAFF. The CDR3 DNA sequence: TGTGCCAGCATTAATTTAAGTCCAATCCGCAACACTGAAGCTTTCTTT.

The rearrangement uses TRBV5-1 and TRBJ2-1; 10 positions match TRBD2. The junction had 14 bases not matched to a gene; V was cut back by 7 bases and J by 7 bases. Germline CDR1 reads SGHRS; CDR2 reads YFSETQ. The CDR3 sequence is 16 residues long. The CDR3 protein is CASASSGSSLGNEQFF. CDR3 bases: TGCGCCAGCGCCTCTAGCGGGAGTTCCCTGGGGAATGAGCAGTTCTTC.

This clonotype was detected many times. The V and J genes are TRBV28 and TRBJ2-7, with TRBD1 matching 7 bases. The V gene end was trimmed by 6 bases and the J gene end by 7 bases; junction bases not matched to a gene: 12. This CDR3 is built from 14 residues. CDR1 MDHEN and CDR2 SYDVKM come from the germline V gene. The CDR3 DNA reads TGTGCCAGCAGCCTGACAGGGAAGTTTAGGGAGCAGTACTTC. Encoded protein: CASSLTGKFREQYF.

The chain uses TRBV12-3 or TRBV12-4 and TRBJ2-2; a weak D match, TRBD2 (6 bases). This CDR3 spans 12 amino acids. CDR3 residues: CAAGQNTGELFF. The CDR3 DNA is TGTGCGGCGGGGCAGAACACCGGGGAGCTGTTTTTT.

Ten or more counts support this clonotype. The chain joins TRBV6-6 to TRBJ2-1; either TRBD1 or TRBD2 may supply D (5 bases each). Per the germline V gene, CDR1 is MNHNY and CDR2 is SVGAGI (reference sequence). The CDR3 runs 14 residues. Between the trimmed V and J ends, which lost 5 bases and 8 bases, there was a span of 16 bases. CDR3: CASSQKRGSHEQFF. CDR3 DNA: TGTGCCAGCAGTCAAAAGAGGGGTTCCCATGAGCAGTTCTTC.

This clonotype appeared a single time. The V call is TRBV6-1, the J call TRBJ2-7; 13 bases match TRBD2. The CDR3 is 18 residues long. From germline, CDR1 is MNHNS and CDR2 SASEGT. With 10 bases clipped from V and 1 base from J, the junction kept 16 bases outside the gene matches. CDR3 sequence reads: CATGVGLAGPASSYEQYF. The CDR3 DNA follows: TGTGCCACCGGGGTGGGACTAGCGGGACCGGCCAGTTCCTACGAGCAGTACTTC.

CDR3 nucleotide sequence: TGTGCCACCAGCTGGGACCTAGCCTCAGAGACCCAGTACTTC. This codes for CATSWDLASETQYF. The chain recombines TRBV15 with TRBJ2-5, with D perhaps being TRBD1 or TRBD2 (5 bases each). V lost 5 bases, J lost 4 bases, and 14 bases lay in between. Germline V gene data show CDR1 as LNHNV and CDR2 as YYDKDF (reference sequence). The CDR3 length is 14 residues.

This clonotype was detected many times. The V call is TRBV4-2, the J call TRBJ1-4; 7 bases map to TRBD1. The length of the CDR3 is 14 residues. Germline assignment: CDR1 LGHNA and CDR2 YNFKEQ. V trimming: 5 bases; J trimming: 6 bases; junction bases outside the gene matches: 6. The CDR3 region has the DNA TGTGCCAGCAGCTCCGGACAGGCTTATGAAAAACTGTTTTTT. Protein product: CASSSGQAYEKLFF.

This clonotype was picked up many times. The CDR3 sequence is CASSLTLALGDTQYF. In DNA form, the CDR3 reads TGTGCCAGCAGTTTAACTCTAGCGCTGGGAGATACGCAGTATTTT. The rearrangement joins TRBV28 to TRBJ2-3, with D possibly matching TRBD2 (6 bases). V lost 2 bases to trimming and J lost 5 bases, with 14 bases between them. The CDR3 length is 15 residues. The germline gives CDR1 MDHEN, CDR2 SYDVKM. Drawing the rest from reference TRBV28 and TRBJ2-3, the complete variable domain is DVKVTQSSRYLVKRTGEKVFLECVQDMDHENMFWYRQDPGLGLRLIYFSYDVKMKEKGDIPEGYSVSREKKERFSLILESASTNQTSMYLCASSLTLALGDTQYFGPGTRLTVL.

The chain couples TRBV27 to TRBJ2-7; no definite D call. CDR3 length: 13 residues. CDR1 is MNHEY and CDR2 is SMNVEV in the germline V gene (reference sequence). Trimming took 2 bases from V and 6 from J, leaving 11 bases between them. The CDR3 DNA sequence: TGTGCCAGCAGTTTAAACCATCTCTCCGAGCAGTACTTC. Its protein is CASSLNHLSEQYF.

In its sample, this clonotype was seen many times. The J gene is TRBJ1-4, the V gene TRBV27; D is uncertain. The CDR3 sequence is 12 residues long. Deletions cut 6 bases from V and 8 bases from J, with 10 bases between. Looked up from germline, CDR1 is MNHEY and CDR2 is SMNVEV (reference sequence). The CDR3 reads CASREYGEKLFF. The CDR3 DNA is TGTGCCAGCAGGGAATACGGGGAAAAACTGTTTTTT.

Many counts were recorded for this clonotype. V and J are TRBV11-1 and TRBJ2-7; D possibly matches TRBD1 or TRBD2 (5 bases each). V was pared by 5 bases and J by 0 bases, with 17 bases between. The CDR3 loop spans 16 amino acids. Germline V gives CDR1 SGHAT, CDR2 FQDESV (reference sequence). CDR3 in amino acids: CASSLGDGAGSYEQYF. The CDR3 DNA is TGTGCCAGCAGCCTAGGGGACGGGGCTGGCTCCTACGAGCAGTACTTC.

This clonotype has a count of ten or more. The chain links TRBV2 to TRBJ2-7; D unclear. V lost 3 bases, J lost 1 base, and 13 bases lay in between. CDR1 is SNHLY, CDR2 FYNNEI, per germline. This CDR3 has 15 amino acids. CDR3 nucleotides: TGTGCCAGCAGTGATCCATTTCGACGATCCTACGAGCAGTACTTC. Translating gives CASSDPFRRSYEQYF.

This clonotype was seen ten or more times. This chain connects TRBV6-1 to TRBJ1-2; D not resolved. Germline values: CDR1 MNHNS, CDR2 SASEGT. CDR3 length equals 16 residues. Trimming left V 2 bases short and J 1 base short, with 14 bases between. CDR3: CASSEPPLLFNYGYTF. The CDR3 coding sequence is TGTGCCAGCAGTGAACCCCCTCTTCTCTTTAACTATGGCTACACCTTC.

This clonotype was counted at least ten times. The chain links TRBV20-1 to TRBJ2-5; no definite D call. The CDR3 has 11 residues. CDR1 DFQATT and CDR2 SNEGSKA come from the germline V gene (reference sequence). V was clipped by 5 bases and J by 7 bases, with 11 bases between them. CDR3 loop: CSASDRATQYF. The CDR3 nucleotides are TGCAGTGCTTCTGACCGGGCGACCCAGTACTTC.